This note documents a single T cell receptor (beta chain) sequence. Its target is unknown. TCRdb's table, derived via immunoSEQ multiplex PCR, lists solely in-frame clones and lacks some. The table lists roughly 1,500,000 clones, approximately 98.5% of them singletons. This entry comes from a study of shared clonotypes between healthy human individuals. Study-level points and caveats: A limitation of the genetic and exposure-history diversity represented arose from few donors. Despite large depth, rarefaction showed incomplete sorted-subset sequencing.

The germline V gene has CDR1 SGHAT and CDR2 FQDESV (reference sequence). The CDR3 length is 15 residues. V shed 2 bases, J shed 0 bases, and the junction held 2 bases outside the gene matches. The chain employs TRBV11-1 and TRBJ2-7; TRBD2 aligns across 9 bases. The TCR originated in a man aged 30 to 45 in good health. Sequences were obtained from naive CD4+ T cells sorted from blood. Documented subset: CD45RA+ positively selected. Here the CDR3 DNA reads TGTGCCAGCAGCTTAAGACTAGCGGACTCCTACGAGCAGTACTTC. It yields the protein CASSLRLADSYEQYF.